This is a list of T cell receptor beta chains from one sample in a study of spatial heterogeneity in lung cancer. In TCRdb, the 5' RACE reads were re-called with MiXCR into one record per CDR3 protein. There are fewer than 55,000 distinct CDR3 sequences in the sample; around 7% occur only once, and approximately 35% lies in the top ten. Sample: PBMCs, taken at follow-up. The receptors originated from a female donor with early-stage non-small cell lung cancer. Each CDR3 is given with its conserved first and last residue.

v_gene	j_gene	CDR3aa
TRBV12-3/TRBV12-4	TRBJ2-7	CASSFRVVLSYEQYF
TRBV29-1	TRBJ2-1	CSVEGGTGDTYNEQFF
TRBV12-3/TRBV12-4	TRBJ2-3	CASSPRGLAGGAQYF
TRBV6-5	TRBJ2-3	CASSLTGDTQYF
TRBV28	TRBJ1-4	CASSQPGQGGEKLFF
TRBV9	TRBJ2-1	CASSVEGDSYNEQFF
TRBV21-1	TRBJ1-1	CASSNGWEGMTEAFF
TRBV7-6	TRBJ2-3	CASSPTGGDGTDTQYF
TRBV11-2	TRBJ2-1	CASSSPVADEQFF
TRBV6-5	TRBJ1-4	CASRRTLNEKLFF
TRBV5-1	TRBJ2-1	CASSSGLADLHEQFF
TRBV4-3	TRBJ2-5	CASSQESPLAGVGETQYF
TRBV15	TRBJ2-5	CATGKLDRKRLQTQYF
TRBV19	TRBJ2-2	CASSILIVGVTGELFF
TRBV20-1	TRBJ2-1	CSARDPSGDNEQFF
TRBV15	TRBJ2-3	CATSRQRYRGSTDTQYF
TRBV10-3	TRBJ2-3	CAISESGHPDTQYF
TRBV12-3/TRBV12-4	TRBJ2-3	CASSLGGSGVGDTQYF
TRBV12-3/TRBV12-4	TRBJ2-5	CASNRGGDKETQYF
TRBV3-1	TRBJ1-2	CASSQDRTGRYGYTF
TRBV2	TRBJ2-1	CASNRESYNEQFF
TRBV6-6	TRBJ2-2	CASSYPLDPGRANTGELFF
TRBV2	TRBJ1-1	CATSGTLNTEAFF
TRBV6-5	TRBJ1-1	CASSLNSPTGSEAFF
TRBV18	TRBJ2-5	CASSQGTGGETQYF
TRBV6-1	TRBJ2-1	CASRRTGGNEQFF
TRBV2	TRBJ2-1	CASSGSGLAEVEQFF
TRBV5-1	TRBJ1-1	CASSLRPGGTEAFF
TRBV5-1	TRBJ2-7	CASAIRDRGPYEQYF
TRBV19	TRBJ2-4	CASSIRGLAKNIQYF
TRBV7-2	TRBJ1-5	CASSTQGAQPQHF
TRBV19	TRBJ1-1	CASSLEGLNTEAFF
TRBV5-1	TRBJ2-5	CASRSRGLERETQYF
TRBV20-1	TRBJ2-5	CSARSGGARETQYF
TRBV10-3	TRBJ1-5	CAISMTGGNQPQHF
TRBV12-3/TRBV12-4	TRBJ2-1	CASSLLAGGYNEQFF
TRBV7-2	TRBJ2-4	CASTRGDGPKNIQYF
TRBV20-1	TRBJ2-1	CSARDVGGNPNEQFF
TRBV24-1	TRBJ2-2	CATSRQGNTGELFF
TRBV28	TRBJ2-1	CASTQLAVPDEQFF
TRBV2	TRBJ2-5	CASRGLAQETQYF
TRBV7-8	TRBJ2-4	CASSSYGGVAKNIQYF
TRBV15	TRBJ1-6	CATSRADNSPLHF
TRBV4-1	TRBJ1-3	CASKLDLAGGNTIYF
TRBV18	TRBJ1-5	CASSTDGNQPQHF
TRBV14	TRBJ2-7	CASSLSGAYEQYF
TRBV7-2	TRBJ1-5	CASSLGRGNQPQHF
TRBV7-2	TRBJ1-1	CASSLGMNTEAFF
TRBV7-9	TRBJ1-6	CASSLSGTNSPLHF
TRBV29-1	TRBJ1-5	CSVRDGDQPQHF
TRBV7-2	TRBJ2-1	CASSQGYLGYNEQFF
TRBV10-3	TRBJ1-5	CAISPGQGLDQPQHF
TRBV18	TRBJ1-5	CASSPWGQVPNQPQHF
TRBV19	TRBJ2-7	CASGGQGQSYEQYF